This TCR beta chain was sequenced during a study of PD-L1 blockade in urothelial cancer. Across the whole study: Enrolled patients had been treated previously with 0 to 3 chemotherapy regimens. Specimens of blood held a median count of about 140,000 T cells.

This table comes from immunoSEQ multiplex PCR, and its TCRdb copy is limited to in-frame clones, with some not included. The data contain 70,000 to 75,000 clones, about nine tenths of them singletons. V trimming: 7 bases; J trimming: 6 bases; junction bases outside the gene matches: 4. From germline, CDR1 is MNHNS and CDR2 SASEGT. The length of the CDR3 is 12 residues. Of note for this clone: Its antigen is not known.

Findings and caveats of the study: Those with durable benefit had larger increases in tumor-associated blood clones at 3 weeks. Improved survival was predicted by pretreatment blood TCR clonality below the median.

As for time point: pretreatment peripheral blood. The V call is TRBV6-1, the J call TRBJ2-7; 9 nucleotides line up with TRBD1. The sequencing here drew on PBMCs, taken around atezolizumab (anti-PD-L1) treatment. The clonotype was recovered from a man aged 65-85 years with urothelial cancer. The CDR3 DNA reads TGTGCCAGCACGGACAGGGGCCTCGAGCAGTACTTC. Protein: CASTDRGLEQYF.